Sequencing of this T cell receptor (beta chain) was carried out in a study of blood T cell repertoires in COVID-19. Study as a whole: From T cells, B-cell-depleted T cells, or PBMCs came the material, which was cDNA or gDNA.

Only in-frame clones appear in the TCRdb table, and some are missing; sequencing was by immunoSEQ multiplex PCR. The repertoire holds about 190,000 clones, 70% to 85% seen once, with about 4.8% in the top ten. The CDR3 runs 14 residues. Looked up from germline, CDR1 is ENHRY and CDR2 is SYGVKD. The trim removed 8 bases at V and 1 base at J, leaving 5 bases unmatched. The TCR sequence derives from a woman aged 25 to 39 with acute or convalescent COVID-19. The chain couples TRBV10-3 to TRBJ2-3; 8 bases match TRBD1. The sequenced material came from peripheral blood. The CDR3 DNA follows: TGTGCCATCGTTCCGGGACAGGGCACAGATACGCAGTATTTT. As protein: CAIVPGQGTDTQYF.